This TCR beta chain was identified in a study of blood T cell repertoires in COVID-19. Study background: Acute and convalescent COVID-19 samples came from the United States, Italy and Spain. In each case, the material was cDNA or gDNA derived from T cells, B-cell-depleted T cells, or PBMCs.

The table came from immunoSEQ multiplex PCR; TCRdb's copy has only in-frame clones and leaves some out. The data hold about 64,000 clones, with 82% observed a single time. The ends were cut back, 4 bases at V and 4 bases at J, with 14 bases in the middle. Germline-derived CDR1 and CDR2 are SGHDT and YYEEEE. CDR3 length: 14 residues. V gene TRBV5-6 combines with J gene TRBJ1-1; the D gene is possibly TRBD1 (6 bases). The receptor's source is a human donor in a cohort sampled during active COVID-19. Sequenced input: peripheral blood. CDR3 sequence: CASSLQGVSTEAFF. The CDR3 DNA reads as TGTGCCAGCAGCCTACAGGGAGTGAGCACTGAAGCTTTCTTT.